Presented here are 27 T cell receptor beta chains from one specimen sequenced in a study of T cell changes during pregnancy in multiple sclerosis. Some clones are missing from TCRdb's copy, which holds only in-frame ones; the method was immunoSEQ multiplex PCR. Of roughly 42,000 clones listed, 85% to 95% are singletons. The specimen was CD4+ T cells from peripheral blood mononuclear cells, collected after pregnancy. These receptors came from a female donor with multiple sclerosis, enrolled in a pregnancy study.

The chain links TRBV9 to TRBJ1-6; 8 bases are a match to TRBD1. This CDR3 has 16 residues. CDR1 is SGDLS and CDR2 is YYNGEE in the germline V gene. The V segment lost 0 bases and the J segment 7 bases; nucleotides outside the gene matches: 6. The CDR3, as DNA: TGTGCCAGCAGCGTAGGGGGGACAGGCCGAAATTCACCCCTCCACTTT. This translates into CASSVGGTGRNSPLHF.

The chain is built from TRBV9 and TRBJ2-2; TRBD1 matches 9 bases. Trimming took 3 bases from V and 0 from J; bases not matched to a gene: 6. CDR3 length: 17 residues. The V gene's germline CDR1 is SGDLS and CDR2 YYNGEE. The CDR3 reads CASSAFGTGSNTGELFF. The CDR3 nucleotides read TGTGCCAGCAGCGCGTTTGGGACAGGGTCGAACACCGGGGAGCTGTTTTTT.

V usage is TRBV10-1 and J usage is TRBJ2-1, with 10 bases aligning to TRBD2. CDR1 WNHNN and CDR2 SYGVQD come from the germline V gene (reference sequence). Unmatched junction bases numbered 9, after V lost 6 bases and J lost 7 bases. The CDR3 loop spans 15 amino acids. The CDR3 nucleotides are TGCGCCAGCAGCGGCCCGGGACTAGCGCGGAATGAGCAGTTCTTC. The encoded protein is CASSGPGLARNEQFF.

This clone is a singleton in its sample. The V and J genes are TRBV6-6 and TRBJ1-5; D perhaps matches TRBD1 (5 bases). The CDR3 runs to 13 residues. CDR1 and CDR2 (germline): MNHNY, SVGAGI (reference sequence). V was clipped by 2 bases and J by 9 bases, with 11 bases between them. This CDR3 reads CASSYLMGGPQHF. CDR3 nucleotide sequence: TGTGCCAGCAGTTACCTGATGGGGGGGCCCCAGCATTTT.

The genes are TRBV29-1 and TRBJ2-1, with 9 bases lining up with TRBD1. Germline CDR1 SQVTM, CDR2 ANQGSEA. The CDR3 runs to 12 residues. V gave up 5 bases and J gave up 9 bases; unmatched junction bases: 5. The CDR3 loop reads CSVRTGGREQFF. The CDR3 DNA reads as TGCAGCGTTCGCACAGGGGGCCGTGAGCAGTTCTTC.

The J gene is TRBJ1-3, the V gene TRBV9, with D perhaps TRBD1 (5 bases). Trimming left V 2 bases short and J 2 bases short, with 11 bases between. Germline V gene data show CDR1 as SGDLS and CDR2 as YYNGEE. This CDR3 has 15 amino acids. The CDR3 sequence is CASSVAGGTGNTIYF. In DNA, the CDR3 is TGTGCCAGCAGCGTCGCGGGGGGAACTGGAAACACCATATATTTT.

This clone was recorded once. This sequence joins TRBV7-3 and TRBJ1-1, with TRBD1 as a possible D gene (5 bases). Germline V CDR1 and CDR2: SGHTA, FQGTGA. The CDR3 is 14 residues long. V lost 2 bases and J 5 bases, leaving 12 bases between the germline ends. Here the CDR3 DNA reads TGTGCCAGCAGCTTAGGTCGCGGGGGAACTGAAGCTTTCTTT. Protein sequence: CASSLGRGGTEAFF.

V and J are TRBV5-4 and TRBJ2-1; 10 bases are a match to TRBD2. CDR1 is SGHNT and CDR2 is YYREEE in the germline V gene (reference sequence). Losses at the gene ends were 9 bases for V and 10 bases for J; bases not matched to a gene: 13. The CDR3 totals 14 residues. In DNA, the CDR3 is TGTGCCACCAAGATAGCGGGGGGCCAAGGCGAGCAGTTCTTC. Translating gives CATKIAGGQGEQFF.

The CDR3: CASTGQPQHF. CDR3 in DNA: TGTGCCAGCACCGGTCAGCCCCAGCATTTT. The chain recombines TRBV12-1 with TRBJ1-5. TRBV12-1 counts as a pseudogene. CDR3 size: 10 residues.

The chain joins TRBV2 to TRBJ1-5; D is perhaps TRBD1 (6 bases). V shed 6 bases and J shed 7 bases, with 16 bases lying between them. CDR1 is SNHLY and CDR2 is FYNNEI in the germline V gene. The CDR3 consists of 14 residues. The CDR3: CASSENRERQPQHF. In nucleotides, the CDR3 is TGTGCCAGCAGCGAAAACAGGGAGCGGCAGCCCCAGCATTTT.

This chain uses TRBV1 with TRBJ1-2. TRBV1 is labeled a pseudogene. The CDR3 has 18 amino acids. Here the CDR3 DNA reads TGCACCAGCAGCGCCCGACGGGGGGGACCGGATGCTAACTATGGCTACACCTTC. Translated, it gives CTSSARRGGPDANYGYTF.

The chain combines TRBV5-1 with TRBJ1-5; 7 nucleotides align to TRBD1. The trim removed 1 base at V and 0 bases at J, leaving 7 bases unmatched. CDR1 and CDR2 (germline): SGHRS, YFSETQ. The CDR3 spans 17 residues. This CDR3 reads CASSLTHRGNSNQPQHF. The CDR3, as DNA: TGCGCCAGCAGCTTGACACACAGGGGTAATAGCAATCAGCCCCAGCATTTT.

The CDR3 loop is CASSYFRENSPLHF. In nucleotides, the CDR3 is TGTGCCAGCAGTTACTTCAGGGAAAATTCACCCCTCCACTTT. V and J are TRBV6-5 and TRBJ1-6, with D perhaps matching TRBD1 (5 bases). V lost 1 base, J lost 7 bases, and 8 bases lay in between. CDR1 and CDR2 from the germline V gene are MNHEY and SVGAGI. This CDR3 comprises 14 residues.

The chain couples TRBV5-4 to TRBJ1-2; TRBD1 matches at 9 bases. This CDR3 is 14 amino acids long. Germline loops: CDR1 SGHNT, CDR2 YYREEE (reference sequence). Losses at the gene ends were 4 bases for V and 6 bases for J; bases not matched to a gene: 7. The CDR3 region is CASSVPGQGDGYTF. For the CDR3, the DNA is TGTGCCAGCAGCGTACCGGGACAGGGTGATGGCTACACCTTC.

The V and J genes are TRBV5-5 and TRBJ1-1; no reliable D call. The CDR3 spans 17 residues. Germline V lookup: CDR1 SGHKS, CDR2 YYEKEE (reference sequence). The germline V and J ends were trimmed by 4 bases and 4 bases, with 23 bases remaining between them. DNA of the CDR3: TGTGCCAGCAGCCCGAACCCCCCCGGAAGGGCGGGCACTGAAGCTTTCTTT. Protein sequence: CASSPNPPGRAGTEAFF.

CDR3 sequence: CASSQDLAGLASTDTQYF. The CDR3 DNA is TGTGCCAGCAGCCAAGATCTAGCGGGGTTAGCTAGCACAGATACGCAGTATTTT. The rearrangement uses TRBV4-2 and TRBJ2-3, with 9 bases matching TRBD2. The CDR3 is 18 amino acids. The V and J ends lost 0 bases and 0 bases, in that order; junction bases with no gene match: 7. Germline lookup yields CDR1 LGHNA and CDR2 YNFKEQ.

The V call is TRBV11-2, the J call TRBJ2-7; 7 bases line up with TRBD1. CDR3 size: 17 residues. V trimming: 1 base; J trimming: 2 bases; junction bases outside the gene matches: 11. In germline, CDR1 is SGHAT, CDR2 FQNNGV. CDR3 sequence reads: CASSLVPTGKGAYEQYF. The DNA for the CDR3 is TGTGCCAGCAGCTTAGTTCCGACAGGGAAGGGGGCCTACGAGCAGTACTTC.

In DNA form, the CDR3 reads TGTGCCAGCAGCTTCAAGAGGGGACAGGGCCACACTGAAGCTTTCTTT. It is translated as CASSFKRGQGHTEAFF. The rearrangement uses TRBV11-2 and TRBJ1-1; 9 bases are a match to TRBD1. V lost 3 bases, J lost 3 bases, and 8 bases stayed unmatched. From germline, CDR1 is SGHAT and CDR2 FQNNGV. This CDR3 has 16 amino acids.

V and J are TRBV14 and TRBJ1-5, with D possibly matching TRBD1 (5 bases). CDR1 and CDR2 from the germline V gene are SGHDN and FVKESK. V was shortened by 0 bases and J by 0 bases, with 12 bases between the two germline ends. The CDR3 has 17 residues. CDR3: CASSQDRQLHSNQPQHF. The CDR3 DNA is TGTGCCAGCAGCCAAGATCGACAGCTCCATAGCAATCAGCCCCAGCATTTT.

The chain combines TRBV7-8 with TRBJ2-7; TRBD2 might be the D (6 bases). Trimming took 5 bases from V and 2 from J, leaving 19 bases between them. Looked up from germline, CDR1 is SGHVS and CDR2 is FQNEAQ. The CDR3 totals 16 residues. CDR3 nucleotide sequence: TGTGCCAGCAGCCGGGGGACCGGGACGACAACCTACGAGCAGTACTTC. Protein sequence: CASSRGTGTTTYEQYF.

The genes are TRBV5-4 and TRBJ2-1; TRBD2 matches at 9 bases. V was clipped by 4 bases and J by 4 bases; unmatched bases: 9. The CDR3 totals 16 residues. Looked up from germline, CDR1 is SGHNT and CDR2 is YYREEE (reference sequence). CDR3 sequence (DNA): TGTGCCAGCAGCCTCCATAGCGGGGGAGTGTACAATGAGCAGTTCTTC. Protein: CASSLHSGGVYNEQFF.

The chain carries TRBV4-1 and TRBJ2-2; D possibly corresponds to TRBD2 (7 bases). CDR3 length: 16 amino acids. V gave up 7 bases and J gave up 2 bases, with 17 bases separating them. CDR1 is MGHRA and CDR2 is YSYEKL in the germline V gene. CDR3 DNA: TGCGCCAGCAAAAAAGTGGGGGGGGCAAACACCGGGGAGCTGTTTTTT. Translation: CASKKVGGANTGELFF.

The rearrangement joins TRBV6-6 to TRBJ2-1; 11 positions agree with TRBD2. The CDR3 runs to 14 residues. J lost 4 bases, V lost 7 bases, and 3 bases had no gene match. Germline V lookup: CDR1 MNHNY, CDR2 SVGAGI (reference sequence). The CDR3 reads CASKGLADYNEQFF. The CDR3 DNA reads TGTGCCAGCAAGGGACTAGCGGATTACAATGAGCAGTTCTTC.

This chain uses TRBV30 with TRBJ2-3; D uncertain. Trimming took off 0 bases at V and 3 bases at J, with 4 bases between the two ends. Per the germline V gene, CDR1 is GTSNPN and CDR2 is SVGIG (reference sequence). This CDR3 has 12 residues. The CDR3 DNA sequence: TGTGCCTGGAGTGTGCGGACAGATACGCAGTATTTT. It codes for CAWSVRTDTQYF.

The chain recombines TRBV2 with TRBJ2-1, with 8 bases aligning to TRBD2. V dropped 3 bases and J dropped 11; count of bases not matched to a gene: 9. This CDR3 is built from 14 residues. Germline V gene lookup returns CDR1 SNHLY and CDR2 FYNNEI. CDR3 sequence (DNA): TGTGCCAGCAGTGAGTCAGCGGGGGTACGTAAGCAGTTCTTC. This translates into CASSESAGVRKQFF.

This clone has a single count. This chain links TRBV6-1 with TRBJ2-3, with 11 positions matching TRBD2. The trim removed 4 bases at V and 3 bases at J, leaving 9 bases unmatched. In germline, CDR1 is MNHNS, CDR2 SASEGT. The CDR3 has 17 residues. The chain's CDR3 is CASSATTGTSGTDTQYF. The CDR3 DNA sequence: TGTGCCAGCAGTGCGACCACCGGGACTAGCGGAACAGATACGCAGTATTTT.

The rearrangement links TRBV19 to TRBJ2-5; the match to TRBD1 covers 9 bases. Germline CDR1 reads LNHDA; CDR2 reads SQIVND (reference sequence). With 5 bases clipped from V and 1 base from J, the junction kept 5 bases outside the gene matches. The CDR3 is made up of 15 amino acids. For the CDR3, the DNA is TGTGCCAGTAGTCCCCGGACAGGGGCCCAAGAGACCCAGTACTTC. Translated, it gives CASSPRTGAQETQYF.